These 2 T cell receptor beta chains share one sample of origin, sequenced in a study of blood T cell repertoires in COVID-19. The data were produced by immunoSEQ multiplex PCR, yet TCRdb's version contains in-frame clones alone and is incomplete. The table has under 250,000 clones, approximately 78% seen once. Sequenced input: peripheral blood. Source of these receptors: a woman in her 70s with COVID-19, enrolled during active disease.

This clone was recorded a few times. This chain links TRBV29-1 with TRBJ2-5; D is ambiguous. This CDR3 is built from 13 residues. V dropped 3 bases and J dropped 4 bases, with 12 bases sitting between them. Per germline, CDR1 SQVTM and CDR2 ANQGSEA. The CDR3 DNA is TGCAGCGTTGACCAGTCTAGTGCAGAGACCCAGTACTTC. Translation gives CSVDQSSAETQYF.

The chain couples TRBV19 to TRBJ2-1; 8 bases fit TRBD2. From germline, CDR1 is LNHDA and CDR2 SQIVND (reference sequence). J was trimmed by 2 bases and V by 5 bases; bases with no gene match: 5. The CDR3 has 15 residues. The CDR3 DNA reads as TGTGCCAGTAGTCGCACTAGCGGCCCCTACAATGAGCAGTTCTTC. The encoded protein is CASSRTSGPYNEQFF.